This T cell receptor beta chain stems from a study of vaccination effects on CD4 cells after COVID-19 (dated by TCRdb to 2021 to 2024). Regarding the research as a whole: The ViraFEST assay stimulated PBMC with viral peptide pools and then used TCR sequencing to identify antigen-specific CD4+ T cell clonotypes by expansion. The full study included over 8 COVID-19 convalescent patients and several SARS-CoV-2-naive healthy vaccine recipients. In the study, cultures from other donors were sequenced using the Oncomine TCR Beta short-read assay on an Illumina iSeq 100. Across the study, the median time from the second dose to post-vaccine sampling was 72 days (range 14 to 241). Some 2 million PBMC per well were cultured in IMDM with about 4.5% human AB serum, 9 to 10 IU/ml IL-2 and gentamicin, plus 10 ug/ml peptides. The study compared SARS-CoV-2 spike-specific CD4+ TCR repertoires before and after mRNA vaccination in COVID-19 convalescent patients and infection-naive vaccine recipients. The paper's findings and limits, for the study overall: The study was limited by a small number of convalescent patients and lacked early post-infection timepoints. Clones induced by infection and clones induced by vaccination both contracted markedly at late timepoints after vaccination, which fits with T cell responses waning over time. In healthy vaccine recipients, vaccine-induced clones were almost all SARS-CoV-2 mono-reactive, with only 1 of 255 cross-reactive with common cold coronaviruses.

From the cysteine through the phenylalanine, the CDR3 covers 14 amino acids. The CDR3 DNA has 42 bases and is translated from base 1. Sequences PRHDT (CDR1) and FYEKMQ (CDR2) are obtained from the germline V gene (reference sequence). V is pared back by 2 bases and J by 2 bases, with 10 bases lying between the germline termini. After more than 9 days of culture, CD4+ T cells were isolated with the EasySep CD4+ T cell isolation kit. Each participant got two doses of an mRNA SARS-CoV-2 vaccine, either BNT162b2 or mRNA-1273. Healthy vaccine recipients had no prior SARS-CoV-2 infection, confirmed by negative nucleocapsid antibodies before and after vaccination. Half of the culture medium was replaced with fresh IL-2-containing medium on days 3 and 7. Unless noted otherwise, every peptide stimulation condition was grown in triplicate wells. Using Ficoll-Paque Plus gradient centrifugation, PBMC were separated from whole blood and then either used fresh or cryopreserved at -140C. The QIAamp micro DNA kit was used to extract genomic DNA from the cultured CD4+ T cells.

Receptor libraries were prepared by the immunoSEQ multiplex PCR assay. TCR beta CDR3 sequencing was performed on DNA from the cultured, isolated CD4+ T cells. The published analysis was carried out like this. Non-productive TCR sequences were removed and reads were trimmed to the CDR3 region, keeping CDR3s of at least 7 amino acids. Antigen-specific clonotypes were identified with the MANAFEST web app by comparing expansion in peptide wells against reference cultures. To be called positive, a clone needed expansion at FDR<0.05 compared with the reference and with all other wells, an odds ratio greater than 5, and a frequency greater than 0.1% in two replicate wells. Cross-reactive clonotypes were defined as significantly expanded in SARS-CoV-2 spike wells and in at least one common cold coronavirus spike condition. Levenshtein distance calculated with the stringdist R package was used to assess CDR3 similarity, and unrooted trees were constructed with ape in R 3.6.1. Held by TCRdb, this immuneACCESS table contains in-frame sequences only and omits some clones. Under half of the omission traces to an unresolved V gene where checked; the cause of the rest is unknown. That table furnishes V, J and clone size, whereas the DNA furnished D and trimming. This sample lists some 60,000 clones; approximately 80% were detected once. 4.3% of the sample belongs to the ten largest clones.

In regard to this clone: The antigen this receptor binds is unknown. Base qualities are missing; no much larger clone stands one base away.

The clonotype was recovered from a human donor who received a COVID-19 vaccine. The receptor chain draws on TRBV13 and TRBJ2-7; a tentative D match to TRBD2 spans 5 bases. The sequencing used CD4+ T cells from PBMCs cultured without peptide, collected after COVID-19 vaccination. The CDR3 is CASSLRGATYEQYF. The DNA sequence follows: TGTGCCAGCAGCTTACGGGGTGCCACCTACGAGCAGTACTTC.